This T cell receptor (beta chain) was sequenced during a study of HIV-infected patients and healthy controls. General observations from the study: HIV-associated CDR3 frequencies dropped significantly during therapy; CMV-associated ones, mostly rising, changed nonsignificantly.

cDNA was made from 500 ng RNA using alpha and beta constant primers. Using multiplexing indices, alpha and beta chain libraries were generated apart by chain-specific third strand synthesis. Ligation attached cDNA to a 5' RACE adapter that carried a random hexamer and SP2 site. A 12-nucleotide barcode per molecule came from two concatenated random hexamers added pre-amplification. TCRdb passed the 5' RACE reads through MiXCR, listing each CDR3 protein once. The top ten hold 3% to 4.5% of the sample, which has some 25,000 distinct CDR3 sequences, more than 7.5% seen once. This clonotype came up many times. The antigen is not known. All unsorted peripheral T cells were captured because whole blood was used without fractionation. RNA came from more than 2 ml of peripheral blood. The sequenced sample consisted of blood. This receptor was obtained from an adult in good health.

DNA for the CDR3: TGTGCCAGCAGTTACGTCGACAGCGAAAAACTGTTTTTT. Its translation: CASSYVDSEKLFF. This chain links TRBV6-5 with TRBJ1-4; weak D call: TRBD1 (5 bases). The ends were cut back, 2 bases at V and 8 bases at J, with 9 bases in the middle. The CDR3 extends over 13 amino acids. The germline CDR1 and CDR2 sequences are MNHEY and SVGAGI.